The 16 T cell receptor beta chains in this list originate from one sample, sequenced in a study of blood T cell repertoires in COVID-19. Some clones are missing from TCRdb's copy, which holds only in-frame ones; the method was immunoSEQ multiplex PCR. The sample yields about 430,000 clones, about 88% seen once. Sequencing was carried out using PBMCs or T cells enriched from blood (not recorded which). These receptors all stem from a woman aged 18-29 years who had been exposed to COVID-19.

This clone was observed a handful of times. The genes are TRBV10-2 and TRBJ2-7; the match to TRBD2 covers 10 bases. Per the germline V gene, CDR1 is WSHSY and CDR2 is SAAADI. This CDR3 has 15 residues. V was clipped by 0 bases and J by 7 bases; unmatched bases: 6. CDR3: CASSESTLAGREQYF. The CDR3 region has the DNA TGCGCCAGCAGTGAGTCTACACTAGCGGGAAGGGAGCAGTACTTC.

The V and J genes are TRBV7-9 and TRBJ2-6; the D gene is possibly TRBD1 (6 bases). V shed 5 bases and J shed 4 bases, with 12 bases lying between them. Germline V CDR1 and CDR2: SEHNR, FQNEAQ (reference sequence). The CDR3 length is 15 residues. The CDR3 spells CASSATGPGANVLTF. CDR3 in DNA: TGTGCCAGCAGCGCCACAGGGCCCGGGGCCAACGTCCTGACTTTC.

The DNA of the CDR3 is TGTGCCAGCAGTTCGCCCGGGACATACACTGAAGCTTTCTTT. It yields the protein CASSSPGTYTEAFF. The genes are TRBV28 and TRBJ1-1, with D maybe TRBD1 (6 bases). The CDR3 loop spans 14 amino acids. V lost 4 bases and J 3 bases, leaving 12 bases between the germline ends. Per germline, CDR1 MDHEN and CDR2 SYDVKM.

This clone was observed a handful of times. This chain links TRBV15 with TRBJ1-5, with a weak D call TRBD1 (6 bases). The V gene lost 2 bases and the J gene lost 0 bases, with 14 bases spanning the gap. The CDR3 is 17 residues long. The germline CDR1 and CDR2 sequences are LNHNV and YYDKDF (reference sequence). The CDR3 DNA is TGTGCCACCAGCAGAAGCGCAGGGGCTTATAGCAATCAGCCCCAGCATTTT. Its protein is CATSRSAGAYSNQPQHF.

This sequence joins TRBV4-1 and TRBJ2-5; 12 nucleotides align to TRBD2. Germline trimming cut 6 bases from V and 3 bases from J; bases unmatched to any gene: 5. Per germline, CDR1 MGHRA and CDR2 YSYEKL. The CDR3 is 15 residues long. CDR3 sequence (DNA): TGCGCCAGCAGACCCAGGACTAGCGGGGAAGAGACCCAGTACTTC. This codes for CASRPRTSGEETQYF.

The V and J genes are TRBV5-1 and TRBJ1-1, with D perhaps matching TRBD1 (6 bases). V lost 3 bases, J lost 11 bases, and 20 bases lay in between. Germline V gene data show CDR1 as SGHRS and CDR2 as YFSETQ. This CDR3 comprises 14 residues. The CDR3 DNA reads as TGCGCCAGCAGCTCGATACAGGGAATCTCCGCCGCTTTCTTT. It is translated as CASSSIQGISAAFF.

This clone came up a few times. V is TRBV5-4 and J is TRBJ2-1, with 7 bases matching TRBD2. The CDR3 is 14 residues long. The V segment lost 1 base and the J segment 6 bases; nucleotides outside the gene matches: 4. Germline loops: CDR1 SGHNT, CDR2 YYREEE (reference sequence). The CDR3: CASSLLLAGNEQFF. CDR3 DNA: TGTGCCAGCAGCTTGTTGTTAGCGGGCAATGAGCAGTTCTTC. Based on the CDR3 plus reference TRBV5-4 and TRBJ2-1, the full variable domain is ETGVTQSPTHLIKTRGQQVTLRCSSQSGHNTVSWYQQALGQGPQFIFQYYREEENGRGNFPPRFSGLQFPNYSSELNVNALELDDSALYLCASSLLLAGNEQFFGPGTRLTVL.

The CDR3 sequence is CASRRAGGPLSYNEQFF. The CDR3 region has the DNA TGCGCCAGCAGAAGAGCGGGAGGGCCCCTCTCCTACAATGAGCAGTTCTTC. V is TRBV5-1 and J is TRBJ2-1, with TRBD2 matching over 10 bases. Trimming at V came to 5 bases and at J to 0 bases, leaving 8 bases not matched to a gene. The CDR3 consists of 17 residues. Germline V gene lookup returns CDR1 SGHRS and CDR2 YFSETQ.

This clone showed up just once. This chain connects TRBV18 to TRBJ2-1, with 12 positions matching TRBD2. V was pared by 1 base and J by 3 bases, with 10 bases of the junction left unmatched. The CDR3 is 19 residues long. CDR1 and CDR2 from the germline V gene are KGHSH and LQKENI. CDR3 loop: CASSPRPSASGGGYNEQFF. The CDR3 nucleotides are TGTGCCAGCTCACCACGTCCTTCGGCTAGCGGGGGGGGCTACAATGAGCAGTTCTTC.

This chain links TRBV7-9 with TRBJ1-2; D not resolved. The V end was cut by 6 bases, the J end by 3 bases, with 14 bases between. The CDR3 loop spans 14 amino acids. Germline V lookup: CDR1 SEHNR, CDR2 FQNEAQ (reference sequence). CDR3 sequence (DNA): TGTGCCAGCAGACTAGCAGACCAGGACTATGGCTACACCTTC. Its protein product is CASRLADQDYGYTF.

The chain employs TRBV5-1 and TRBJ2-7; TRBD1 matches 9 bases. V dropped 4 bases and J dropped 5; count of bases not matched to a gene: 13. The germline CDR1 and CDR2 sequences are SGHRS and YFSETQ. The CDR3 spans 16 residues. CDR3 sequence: CASSLIPVTGGDEQYF. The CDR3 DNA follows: TGCGCCAGCAGCCTAATCCCGGTTACAGGGGGCGACGAGCAGTACTTC. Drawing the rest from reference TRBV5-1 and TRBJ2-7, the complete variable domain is KAGVTQTPRYLIKTRGQQVTLSCSPISGHRSVSWYQQTPGQGLQFLFEYFSETQRNKGNFPGRFSGRQFSNSRSEMNVSTLELGDSALYLCASSLIPVTGGDEQYFGPGTRLTVT.

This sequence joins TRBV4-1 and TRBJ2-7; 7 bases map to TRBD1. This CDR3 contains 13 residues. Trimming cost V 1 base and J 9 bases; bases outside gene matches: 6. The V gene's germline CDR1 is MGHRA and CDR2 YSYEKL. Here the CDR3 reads CASSQAGGTGQYF. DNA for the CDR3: TGCGCCAGCAGCCAAGCAGGGGGAACGGGGCAGTACTTC.

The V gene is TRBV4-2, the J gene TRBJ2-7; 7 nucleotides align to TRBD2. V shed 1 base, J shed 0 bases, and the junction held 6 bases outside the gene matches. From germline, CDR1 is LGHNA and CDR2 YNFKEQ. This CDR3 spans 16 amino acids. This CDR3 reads CASSQGLAESSYEQYF. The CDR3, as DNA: TGTGCCAGCAGCCAAGGGCTAGCGGAGAGCTCCTACGAGCAGTACTTC.

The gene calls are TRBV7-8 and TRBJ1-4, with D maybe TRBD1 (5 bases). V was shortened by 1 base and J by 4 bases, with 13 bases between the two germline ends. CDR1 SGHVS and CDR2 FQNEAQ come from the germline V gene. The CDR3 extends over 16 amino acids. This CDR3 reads CASSLVAGFGNEKLFF. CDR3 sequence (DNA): TGTGCCAGCAGCTTAGTGGCAGGGTTTGGTAATGAAAAACTGTTTTTT.

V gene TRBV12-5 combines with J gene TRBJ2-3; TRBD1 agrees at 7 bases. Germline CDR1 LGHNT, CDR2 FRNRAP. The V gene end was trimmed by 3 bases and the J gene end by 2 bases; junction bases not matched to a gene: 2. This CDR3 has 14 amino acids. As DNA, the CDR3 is TGTGCTAGTGGTTTAGGGGGCTTCACAGATACGCAGTATTTT. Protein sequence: CASGLGGFTDTQYF.

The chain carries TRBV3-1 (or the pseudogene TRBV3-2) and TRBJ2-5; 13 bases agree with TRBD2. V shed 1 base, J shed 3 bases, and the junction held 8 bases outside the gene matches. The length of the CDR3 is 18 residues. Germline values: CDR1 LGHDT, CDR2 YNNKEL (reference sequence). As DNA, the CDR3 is TGTGCCAGCAGCCAAGTACTAGCGGGGGGGCTAATAGAAGAGACCCAGTACTTC. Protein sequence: CASSQVLAGGLIEETQYF.